The 2 T cell receptor beta chains presented below share a single source sample, sequenced in a study of glioma-infiltrating T cells. Using RNA template, CDR3s of TCR alpha and beta were amplified with iRepertoire arm-PCR. TCRdb re-called the multiplex PCR reads with MiXCR, one entry per CDR3 protein. Found here are a few hundred thousand distinct CDR3 sequences, about two fifths of them singletons; the top ten hold about 12%. The sequenced sample was glioma tissue, nonneoplastic brain tissue, or PBMCs (not recorded which). These receptor sequences come from a human donor with low-grade glioma or glioblastoma, undergoing nonglioma brain surgery, or in good health (not recorded which).

Worth noting for this clonotype: The junction departs from the called germline gene at one end, perhaps through a read error. The chain carries TRBV20-1 and TRBJ2-1, with a tentative D call TRBD2 (7 bases). Per the germline V gene, CDR1 is DFQATT and CDR2 is SNEGSKA (reference sequence). The CDR3 covers 14 residues. DNA of the CDR3: TGCAGTGCGGAAGGGGGACTATCATACAATGAGCAGTCCTTC. This translates into CSAEGGLSYNEQSF.

The chain couples TRBV19 to TRBJ2-7; D assignment may be TRBD1 or TRBD2 (5 bases each). V was pared by 3 bases and J by 0 bases, with 9 bases between. Germline V gives CDR1 LNHDA, CDR2 SQIVND (reference sequence). CDR3 length: 14 amino acids. The CDR3 DNA reads TGTGCCAGTAGTATGGGGGAGAGCTCCTACGAGCAGTACTTC. Translated: CASSMGESSYEQYF.